These 10 T cell receptor beta chains share one sample of origin, sequenced in a study of cytomegalovirus exposure and HLA in healthy donors. PCR primers comprised 60 Vbeta and 13 Jbeta primers. The repertoire was sequenced with immunoSEQ multiplex PCR; TCRdb's copy has only in-frame clones and lacks some. This table holds 130,000 or so clones, 82% found once. Sequenced material: PBMCs. These receptors were obtained from a young man in good health and CMV-seropositive.

This clone came up a few times. V and J are TRBV27 and TRBJ2-4; 10 bases line up with TRBD2. Trimming took 9 bases from V and 1 from J; bases not matched to a gene: 12. The germline V gene encodes CDR1 MNHEY and CDR2 SMNVEV (reference sequence). The CDR3 covers 17 residues. The chain's CDR3 is CASMGAGGPSAKNIQYF. The CDR3 DNA sequence: TGTGCCAGTATGGGAGCGGGAGGGCCATCGGCCAAAAACATTCAGTACTTC.

V is TRBV7-2 and J is TRBJ2-7, with D maybe TRBD1 (7 bases). The CDR3 covers 15 residues. Germline CDR1 SGHTA, CDR2 FQGNSA. V dropped 5 bases and J dropped 3 bases, with 17 bases sitting between them. CDR3 nucleotides: TGTGCCAGCAGCACCCCGACAGGGAGGTACTACGAGCAGTACTTC. It is translated as CASSTPTGRYYEQYF.

This clone was seen a few times. The chain employs TRBV6-1 and TRBJ1-4; weak D call: TRBD1 (5 bases). This CDR3 contains 17 residues. Germline lookup yields CDR1 MNHNS and CDR2 SASEGT. V lost 2 bases and J 5 bases, leaving 18 bases between the germline ends. The CDR3 DNA reads TGTGCCAGCAGTGAAAGCCCCCTACAGGTTCCAAATGAAAAACTGTTTTTT. Translated: CASSESPLQVPNEKLFF.

This chain joins TRBV5-1 and TRBJ2-7; 14 positions match TRBD2. The CDR3 runs to 17 residues. Germline assignment: CDR1 SGHRS and CDR2 YFSETQ. After removal of 5 bases from V and 6 bases from J, the junction contained 13 bases not matched to a gene. DNA of the CDR3: TGCGCCAGCAGTCGGGGACTAGCGGGAGTATCTGCTCTCGAGCAGTACTTC. The encoded protein is CASSRGLAGVSALEQYF.

The chain recombines TRBV28 with TRBJ2-7; perhaps TRBD1 as D (5 bases). V gave up 6 bases and J gave up 3 bases, with 15 bases separating them. Germline lookup yields CDR1 MDHEN and CDR2 SYDVKM. The CDR3 spans 14 residues. Written as DNA, the CDR3 is TGTGCCAGCAGCGCCCAGGGCACATACTACGAGCAGTACTTC. The encoded protein is CASSAQGTYYEQYF.

J is TRBJ1-5 and V is TRBV5-4; D possibly corresponds to TRBD1 (5 bases). This CDR3 has 13 residues. CDR1 is SGHNT and CDR2 is YYREEE in the germline V gene (reference sequence). V was shortened by 4 bases and J by 4 bases, with 9 bases between the two germline ends. The CDR3: CASSAGPNQPQHF. The CDR3 DNA reads as TGTGCCAGCAGCGCGGGACCGAATCAGCCCCAGCATTTT.

To note about this clone: This CDR3 is missing its conserved last phenylalanine or tryptophan, likely due to a read error. The chain joins TRBV5-1 to TRBJ2-7; the D gene is possibly TRBD2 (6 bases). V was cut by 1 base and J by 3 bases, with 17 bases left in between. CDR1 and CDR2 (germline): SGHRS, YFSETQ. The CDR3 is 16 amino acids. This CDR3 is CASSLMGLDQGYEQYL. The CDR3, as DNA: TGCGCCAGCAGCTTGATGGGACTCGATCAGGGCTACGAGCAGTACCTC.

The chain couples TRBV30 to TRBJ2-7, with D maybe TRBD2 (7 bases). From germline, CDR1 is GTSNPN and CDR2 SVGIG (reference sequence). The CDR3 runs to 16 residues. The V end was cut by 2 bases, the J end by 2 bases, with 19 bases between. Written as DNA, the CDR3 is TGTGCCTGGAGTAATAGGGGGGGGAAGACAGCCTACGAGCAGTACTTC. Translation gives CAWSNRGGKTAYEQYF. Drawing the rest from reference TRBV30 and TRBJ2-7, the complete variable domain is SQTIHQWPATLVQPVGSPLSLECTVEGTSNPNLYWYRQAAGRGLQLLFYSVGIGQISSEVPQNLSASRPQDRQFILSSKKLLLSDSGFYLCAWSNRGGKTAYEQYFGPGTRLTVT.

This chain connects TRBV28 to TRBJ1-3; D gene ambiguous. The CDR3 runs 16 residues. The germline gives CDR1 MDHEN, CDR2 SYDVKM. The ends were cut back, 6 bases at V and 0 bases at J, with 15 bases in the middle. CDR3 sequence reads: CASRSGGPTSGNTIYF. The CDR3 nucleotides read TGTGCCAGCAGATCCGGAGGACCGACCTCTGGAAACACCATATATTTT.

V gene TRBV7-9 combines with J gene TRBJ1-6, with 7 bases aligning to TRBD1. Germline lookup yields CDR1 SEHNR and CDR2 FQNEAQ (reference sequence). There are 13 residues in the CDR3. Trimming removed 2 bases from V and 8 bases from J; junction bases left unmatched: 0. CDR3 region: CASSLQGDSPLHF. Written as DNA, the CDR3 is TGTGCCAGCAGCTTACAGGGGGATTCACCCCTCCACTTT.